The 7 T cell receptor beta chains reported below all come from one sample, sequenced in a study of shared clonotypes between healthy human individuals. Assay: immunoSEQ multiplex PCR; the TCRdb copy retains only in-frame clones and omits some. In the table there are about 1.1 million clones, roughly 74% of which are singletons. The sample taken for sequencing was memory CD4+ T cells from PBMCs. Regarding subset: CD45RA-negative fraction. The origin of the receptors is a young man in good health. Some clones in this sample may be carry-over from other donors' samples.

The gene calls are TRBV19 and TRBJ2-7; D perhaps matches TRBD1 (6 bases). The CDR3 sequence is 14 residues long. Germline V gene lookup returns CDR1 LNHDA and CDR2 SQIVND (reference sequence). Trimming shortened V by 11 bases and J by 4 bases, and 21 bases separated the two germline ends. CDR3 bases: TGTGCCCGCCAGCTCGGCCAGGGGCGGTACGAGCAGTACTTC. Protein sequence: CARQLGQGRYEQYF.

About this clone: The same CDR3 arises from other DNA sequences in this sample as well. The chain recombines TRBV6-1 with TRBJ1-5; a possible D gene is TRBD1 (5 bases). The CDR3 is 14 amino acids. Trimming took 1 base from V and 5 from J, leaving 9 bases between them. Germline lookup yields CDR1 MNHNS and CDR2 SASEGT. The chain's CDR3 is CASSEDRRYQPQHF. Here the CDR3 DNA reads TGTGCCAGCAGTGAAGACAGGCGCTATCAGCCCCAGCATTTT.

This clone was found a few times. This chain links TRBV7-2 with TRBJ2-7; 13 nucleotides agree with TRBD2. Per the germline V gene, CDR1 is SGHTA and CDR2 is FQGNSA. V was pared by 5 bases and J by 13 bases, with 17 bases of the junction left unmatched. This CDR3 is 16 amino acids long. CDR3 residues: CASSPPNTRTSGSPYF. CDR3 nucleotides: TGTGCCAGCAGCCCCCCCAACACTCGGACTAGCGGGAGTCCCTACTTC.

This clone has more than one count but fewer than ten. Other DNA sequences in the sample encode the same CDR3. This chain uses TRBV7-9 with TRBJ1-2; 9 bases align to TRBD1. V lost 3 bases to trimming and J lost 4 bases; unmatched junction nucleotides: 0. CDR1 and CDR2 from the germline V gene are SEHNR and FQNEAQ (reference sequence). This CDR3 region has 13 residues. CDR3 amino acids: CASSLGQGYGYTF. CDR3 nucleotides: TGTGCCAGCAGCTTGGGACAGGGCTATGGCTACACCTTC.

On this clone: The junction departs from the called germline gene at one end, perhaps through a read error. The rearrangement joins TRBV14 to TRBJ1-2; TRBD1 matches 8 bases. Germline V gives CDR1 SGHDN, CDR2 FVKESK. This CDR3 comprises 14 residues. CDR3 in DNA: TGTGCCAGCAGCCGATTTACAGGGGGGAATGGCTATACCTTC. Translating gives CASSRFTGGNGYTF.

This clone was picked up a small number of times. This CDR3 is also generated by other DNA sequences in the sample. This chain uses TRBV5-4 with TRBJ2-7; D gene uncertain. Germline assignment: CDR1 SGHNT and CDR2 YYREEE (reference sequence). This CDR3 spans 11 amino acids. Trimming left V 0 bases short and J 4 bases short, with 2 bases between. The CDR3 region is CASSLGYEQYF. CDR3 DNA: TGTGCCAGCAGCTTGGGGTACGAGCAGTACTTC.

This clone was recorded only once. The chain carries TRBV19 and TRBJ1-3; D gene unclear. From germline, CDR1 is LNHDA and CDR2 SQIVND (reference sequence). Trimming removed 6 bases from V and 0 bases from J, with 6 bases in between. The CDR3 runs to 13 residues. As DNA, the CDR3 is TGTGCCAGTAGCCCCACCTCTGGAAACACCATATATTTT. Its protein product is CASSPTSGNTIYF. The full variable domain, its missing parts supplied by reference TRBV19 and TRBJ1-3, is DGGITQSPKYLFRKEGQNVTLSCEQNLNHDAMYWYRQDPGQGLRLIYYSQIVNDFQKGDIAEGYSVSREKKESFPLTVTSAQKNPTAFYLCASSPTSGNTIYFGEGSWLTVV.